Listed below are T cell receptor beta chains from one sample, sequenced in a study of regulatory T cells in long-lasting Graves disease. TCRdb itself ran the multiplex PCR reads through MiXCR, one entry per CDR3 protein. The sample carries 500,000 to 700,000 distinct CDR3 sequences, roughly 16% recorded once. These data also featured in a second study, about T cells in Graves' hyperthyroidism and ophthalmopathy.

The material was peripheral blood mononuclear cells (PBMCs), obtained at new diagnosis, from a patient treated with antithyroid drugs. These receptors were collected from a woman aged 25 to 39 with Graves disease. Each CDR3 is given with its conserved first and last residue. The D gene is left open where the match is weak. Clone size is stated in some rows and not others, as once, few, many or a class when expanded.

CASSSGQVTYEQYF,TGTGCCAGCTCGTCGGGACAGGTGACCTACGAGCAGTACTTC,TRBJ2-7,TRBV2,TRBD1,many
CASDGGAEAFF,TGTGCCAGCGACGGAGGGGCTGAAGCTTTCTTT,TRBJ1-1,TRBV25-1,NA,many
CASSPDTGELFF,TGTGCCAGCAGCCCAGACACCGGGGAGCTGTTTTTT,TRBJ2-2,TRBV12-3/TRBV12-4,NA,many
CASSLRLLADTQYF,TGTGCCAGCAGTTTAAGGTTGCTGGCAGATACGCAGTATTTT,TRBJ2-3,TRBV12-3/TRBV12-4,NA,NA
CATSDFDRNNEQFF,TGTGCCACCAGTGATTTCGACAGGAACAATGAGCAGTTCTTC,TRBJ2-1,TRBV24-1,NA,few
CSEYRQGSTEAFF,TGCAGTGAATACCGACAGGGTTCCACTGAAGCTTTCTTT,TRBJ1-1,TRBV20-1,TRBD1,many
CASSLDPLLPGYTF,TGTGCCAGCAGTTTAGATCCACTTCTTCCTGGCTACACCTTC,TRBJ1-2,TRBV28,NA,many
CASNGLPLDNEQFF,TGTGCCAGCAATGGTCTACCCCTCGACAATGAGCAGTTCTTC,TRBJ2-1,TRBV27,NA,NA
CASRRTKATNEKLFF,TGTGCCAGCCGACGAACTAAAGCAACTAATGAAAAACTGTTTTTT,TRBJ1-4,TRBV6-2/TRBV6-3,NA,few
CASRTPGLAPYEQYF,TGTGCCAGCAGGACCCCGGGACTAGCGCCATACGAGCAGTACTTC,TRBJ2-7,TRBV6-1,TRBD2,NA
CASKLQGVNGNEQFF,TGCGCCAGCAAATTACAGGGGGTAAACGGCAATGAGCAGTTCTTC,TRBJ2-1,TRBV5-1,TRBD1,NA
CAASRVGNPTPYNEQFF,TGTGCCGCCAGCAGAGTCGGCAACCCGACTCCATACAATGAGCAGTTCTTC,TRBJ2-1,TRBV15,NA,NA
CASSRGEGNGELFF,TGTGCCAGCAGCAGAGGGGAGGGAAACGGGGAGCTGTTTTTT,TRBJ2-2,TRBV19,TRBD2,NA
CASVAGGARTQYF,TGTGCCAGCGTGGCGGGGGGGGCCCGGACCCAGTACTTC,TRBJ2-5,TRBV28,TRBD2,many
CASSLVGGYTF,TGTGCCAGCAGCTTAGTTGGTGGCTACACCTTC,TRBJ1-2,TRBV11-2,NA,many
CASGLFALAGVETGELFF,TGCGCCAGCGGCCTCTTTGCACTAGCGGGAGTGGAAACCGGGGAGCTGTTTTTT,TRBJ2-2,TRBV5-1,TRBD2,NA
CASSFRAHEQYF,TGTGCCAGCAGTTTCCGGGCCCACGAGCAGTACTTC,TRBJ2-7,TRBV12-3/TRBV12-4,NA,many
CASSFTGADTQYF,TGCGCCAGCAGCTTTACAGGGGCAGATACGCAGTATTTT,TRBJ2-3,TRBV5-1,TRBD1,NA
CASSLEGGVHSPLHF,TGCGCCAGCAGCTTGGAAGGGGGTGTTCATTCACCCCTCCACTTT,TRBJ1-6,TRBV5-1,NA,many
CSTSGDYGYTF,TGCAGTACGTCAGGGGACTATGGCTACACCTTC,TRBJ1-2,TRBV20-1,NA,many
CSAGMWAAGAYNEQFF,TGCAGTGCTGGGATGTGGGCTGCGGGAGCTTACAATGAGCAGTTCTTC,TRBJ2-1,TRBV20-1,TRBD2,many
CSVGQNYEQYF,TGCAGCGTTGGGCAGAACTACGAGCAGTACTTC,TRBJ2-7,TRBV29-1,NA,NA
CASSLGGPRNEKLFF,TGCGCCAGCAGTTTAGGGGGGCCGAGGAATGAAAAACTGTTTTTT,TRBJ1-4,TRBV5-1,NA,few
CASSPLPGQGYNEQFF,TGTGCCAGCAGCCCGCTTCCGGGACAGGGATACAATGAGCAGTTCTTC,TRBJ2-1,TRBV3-1,TRBD1,NA
CASLDDRTYEQYF,TGTGCCAGCTTGGACGACAGGACCTACGAGCAGTACTTC,TRBJ2-7,TRBV18,NA,few
CASSQGRGRETQYF,TGTGCCAGCAGCCAAGGTAGGGGACGAGAGACCCAGTACTTC,TRBJ2-5,TRBV3-1,NA,NA
CASSLGFERIAKNIQYF,TGTGCCAGCAGTTTAGGGTTCGAGCGGATAGCCAAAAACATTCAGTACTTC,TRBJ2-4,TRBV12-3/TRBV12-4,NA,few
CASSQYRRERTYEQYF,TGTGCCAGCAGCCAATACCGTCGGGAGAGGACCTACGAGCAGTACTTC,TRBJ2-7,TRBV14,NA,few
CASSPGLKEKLFF,TGTGCCAGCTCACCAGGGCTGAAGGAAAAACTGTTTTTT,TRBJ1-4,TRBV18,NA,many
CASSQDSSGRTWNPYEQYF,TGTGCCAGCAGCCAAGATTCTAGCGGGAGAACATGGAACCCCTACGAGCAGTACTTC,TRBJ2-7,TRBV3-1,TRBD2,few
CASSITWQEETQYF,TGTGCCAGTAGTATTACTTGGCAGGAAGAGACCCAGTACTTC,TRBJ2-5,TRBV19,NA,NA
CASSFQFRTKQPQHF,TGTGCCAGCAGTTTCCAGTTCCGGACAAAACAGCCCCAGCATTTT,TRBJ1-5,TRBV28,NA,many
CASSYRTSGMDNEQFF,TGCGCCAGCAGCTACCGGACTAGCGGAATGGACAATGAGCAGTTCTTC,TRBJ2-1,TRBV4-1,TRBD2,NA
CASSARTSGATYEQYF,TGTGCCAGCAGTGCAAGGACTAGCGGAGCCACCTACGAGCAGTACTTC,TRBJ2-7,TRBV6-1,TRBD2,many
CATRETGPGELFF,TGTGCCACCAGGGAAACAGGGCCCGGGGAGCTGTTTTTT,TRBJ2-2,TRBV24-1,NA,few
CASSLTGANSPLHF,TGCGCCAGCAGCTTGACAGGGGCAAATTCACCCCTCCACTTT,TRBJ1-6,TRBV5-1,TRBD1,many
CSARGGSAYEQYF,TGCAGTGCTAGAGGTGGGAGCGCGTACGAGCAGTACTTC,TRBJ2-7,TRBV20-1,NA,many
CASSPHPGLAGYEQYF,TGTGCCAGCAGCCCCCACCCGGGACTAGCGGGCTACGAGCAGTACTTC,TRBJ2-7,TRBV7-8,TRBD2,NA
CASSLPGSYGYTF,TGTGCCAGCAGCCTTCCAGGGAGCTATGGCTACACCTTC,TRBJ1-2,TRBV25-1,NA,few
CASSLQGLNEQYF,TGTGCCAGCAGTTTGCAGGGTCTGAACGAGCAGTACTTC,TRBJ2-7,TRBV27,NA,NA
CASSPDIWREQFF,TGTGCCAGCTCACCGGACATTTGGAGGGAGCAGTTCTTC,TRBJ2-1,TRBV18,NA,few
CASRPLGTYEQYF,TGTGCCAGCAGGCCCCTCGGGACCTACGAGCAGTACTTC,TRBJ2-7,TRBV28,NA,many
CATSRGRGDPSGANVLTF,TGTGCCACCAGCAGAGGTCGGGGGGACCCATCTGGGGCCAACGTCCTGACTTTC,TRBJ2-6,TRBV15,TRBD2,many
CASKKPGQGTGELFF,TGTGCCAGCAAAAAACCGGGACAGGGAACCGGGGAGCTGTTTTTT,TRBJ2-2,TRBV6-1,TRBD1,many
CASSLPLSTDTQYF,TGTGCCAGCAGCCTCCCCCTAAGCACAGATACGCAGTATTTT,TRBJ2-3,TRBV3-1,NA,NA
CASSTDRVAEKLFF,TGTGCCAGTAGTACCGACAGGGTGGCCGAAAAACTGTTTTTT,TRBJ1-4,TRBV19,TRBD1,once
CASSLSDRVGSPLHF,TGTGCCAGCAGCTTATCGGACAGGGTCGGCTCACCCCTCCACTTT,TRBJ1-6,TRBV7-2,TRBD1,many
CSVALAGVGNEQFF,TGCAGCGTCGCTCTAGCGGGAGTAGGCAATGAGCAGTTCTTC,TRBJ2-1,TRBV29-1,TRBD2,many
CASGISGTEAFF,TGTGCCAGCGGAATCAGCGGGACTGAAGCTTTCTTT,TRBJ1-1,TRBV6-1,NA,many
CGATDSGGSNQPQHF,TGCGGTGCTACCGACAGCGGAGGCTCCAATCAGCCCCAGCATTTT,TRBJ1-5,TRBV20-1,NA,NA
CASKWLGCSTNEKLFF,TGTGCCAGCAAGTGGCTCGGATGCTCAACTAATGAAAAACTGTTTTTT,TRBJ1-4,TRBV12-3/TRBV12-4,NA,many
CASSEASGRPTRETQYF,TGTGCCAGTAGTGAGGCTAGCGGGAGGCCCACTCGGGAGACCCAGTACTTC,TRBJ2-5,TRBV19,TRBD2,NA
CASSQDGTGNSPLHF,TGTGCCAGCAGCCAAGACGGGACAGGGAATTCACCCCTCCACTTT,TRBJ1-6,TRBV4-2,TRBD1,NA
CASSGHFQAPLHF,TGTGCCAGCAGCGGACATTTTCAGGCTCCCCTCCACTTT,TRBJ1-6,TRBV9,NA,NA
CASTEQGAGANVLTF,TGTGCCAGCACCGAACAGGGGGCAGGGGCCAACGTCCTGACTTTC,TRBJ2-6,TRBV2,TRBD1,NA
CASSLPRSGTEAFF,TGTGCCAGTAGCCTGCCCCGGTCGGGCACTGAAGCTTTCTTT,TRBJ1-1,TRBV19,NA,NA
CASTETGGEAFF,TGTGCCAGTACGGAGACAGGGGGGGAAGCTTTCTTT,TRBJ1-1,TRBV19,TRBD1,many
CASSQQRSYGYTF,TGTGCCAGCAGCCAACAGAGATCTTATGGCTACACCTTC,TRBJ1-2,TRBV11-2,NA,few
CSADRVYEQYF,TGCAGTGCAGACAGGGTTTACGAGCAGTACTTC,TRBJ2-7,TRBV20-1,TRBD1,NA
CASSEATTAIYNQPQHF,TGTGCCAGCAGTGAAGCTACGACAGCTATCTACAATCAGCCCCAGCATTTT,TRBJ1-5,TRBV6-1,NA,many